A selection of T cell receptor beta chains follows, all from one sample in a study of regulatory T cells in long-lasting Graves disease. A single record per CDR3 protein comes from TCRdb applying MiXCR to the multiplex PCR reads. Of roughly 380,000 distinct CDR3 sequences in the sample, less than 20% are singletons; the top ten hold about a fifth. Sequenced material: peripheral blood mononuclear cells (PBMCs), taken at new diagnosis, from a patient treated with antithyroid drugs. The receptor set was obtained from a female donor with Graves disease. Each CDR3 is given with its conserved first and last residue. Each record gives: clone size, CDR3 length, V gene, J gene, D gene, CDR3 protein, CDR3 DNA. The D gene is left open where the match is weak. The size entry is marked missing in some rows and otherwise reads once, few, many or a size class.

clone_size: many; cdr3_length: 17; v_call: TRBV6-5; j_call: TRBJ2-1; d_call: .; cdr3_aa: CASSYSFPYSSYNEQFF; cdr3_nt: TGTGCCAGCAGTTACTCGTTCCCGTACAGCAGCTACAATGAGCAGTTCTTC
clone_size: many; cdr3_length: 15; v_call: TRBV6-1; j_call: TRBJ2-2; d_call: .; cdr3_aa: CASSRDSTNTGELFF; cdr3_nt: TGTGCCAGCAGTCGGGACTCGACGAACACCGGGGAGCTGTTTTTT
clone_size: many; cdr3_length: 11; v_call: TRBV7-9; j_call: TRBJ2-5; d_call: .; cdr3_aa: CASSLIETQYF; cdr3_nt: TGTGCCAGCAGCTTAATAGAGACCCAGTACTTC
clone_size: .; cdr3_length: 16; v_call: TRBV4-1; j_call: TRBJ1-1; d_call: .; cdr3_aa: CASSRTGGAANTEAFF; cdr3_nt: TGCGCCAGCAGCCGCACGGGGGGGGCAGCGAACACTGAAGCTTTCTTT
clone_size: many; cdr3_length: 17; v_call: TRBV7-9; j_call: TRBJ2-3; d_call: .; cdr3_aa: CASSSLYGSGATDTQYF; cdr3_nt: TGTGCCAGCAGCTCCCTGTATGGTAGCGGAGCTACAGATACGCAGTATTTT
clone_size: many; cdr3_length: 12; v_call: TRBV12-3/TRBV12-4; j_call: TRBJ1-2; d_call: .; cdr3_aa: CASSLHSGGYTF; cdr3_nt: TGTGCCAGCAGTCTCCACAGTGGTGGCTACACCTTC
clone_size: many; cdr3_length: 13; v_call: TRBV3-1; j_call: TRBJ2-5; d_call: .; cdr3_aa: CASSQGTGETQYF; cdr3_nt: TGTGCCAGCAGCCAAGGGACGGGAGAGACCCAGTACTTC
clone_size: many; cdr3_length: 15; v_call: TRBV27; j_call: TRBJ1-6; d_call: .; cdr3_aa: CASSLSADLNSPLHF; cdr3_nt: TGTGCCAGCAGTTTATCGGCAGACCTTAATTCACCCCTCCACTTT
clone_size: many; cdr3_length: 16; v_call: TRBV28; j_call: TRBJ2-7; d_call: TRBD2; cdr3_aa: CASSRTGLAGAYEQYF; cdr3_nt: TGTGCCAGCAGTCGTACTGGACTAGCGGGGGCTTACGAGCAGTACTTC
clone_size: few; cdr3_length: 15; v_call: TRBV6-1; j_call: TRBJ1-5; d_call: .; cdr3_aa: CASSNREGPRQPQHF; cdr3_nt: TGTGCCAGCAGTAACAGAGAGGGGCCCCGACAGCCCCAGCATTTT
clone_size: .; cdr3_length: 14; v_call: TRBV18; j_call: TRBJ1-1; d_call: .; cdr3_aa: CASSPPGVNTEAFF; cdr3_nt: TGTGCCAGCTCACCACCGGGGGTGAACACTGAAGCTTTCTTT
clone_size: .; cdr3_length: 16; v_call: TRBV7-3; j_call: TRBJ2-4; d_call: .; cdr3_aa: CASSHNGDPTLDIQYF; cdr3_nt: TGTGCCAGCAGCCACAACGGGGACCCCACGTTGGACATTCAGTACTTC
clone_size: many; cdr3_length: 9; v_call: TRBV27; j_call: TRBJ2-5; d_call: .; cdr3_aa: CASSLSQYF; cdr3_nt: TGTGCCAGCAGTTTATCCCAGTACTTC
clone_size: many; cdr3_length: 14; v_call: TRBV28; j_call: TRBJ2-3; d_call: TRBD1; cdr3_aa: CASSTGAPTDTQYF; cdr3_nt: TGTGCCAGCAGTACAGGGGCCCCCACAGATACGCAGTATTTT
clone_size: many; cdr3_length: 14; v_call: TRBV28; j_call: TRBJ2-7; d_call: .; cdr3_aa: CASSPSGRPLEQYF; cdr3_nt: TGTGCCAGCAGTCCTTCGGGACGCCCCTTGGAGCAGTACTTC
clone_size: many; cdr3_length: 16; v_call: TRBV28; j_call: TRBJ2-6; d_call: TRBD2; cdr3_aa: CASSAGGSSGANVLTF; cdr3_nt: TGTGCCAGCAGCGCCGGGGGGAGCTCTGGGGCCAACGTCCTGACTTTC
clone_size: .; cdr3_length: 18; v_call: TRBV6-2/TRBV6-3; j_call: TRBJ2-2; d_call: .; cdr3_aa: CASTSLQGPGEGAGELFF; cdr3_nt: TGTGCCAGCACCAGCCTCCAAGGCCCCGGGGAGGGGGCCGGGGAGCTGTTTTTT
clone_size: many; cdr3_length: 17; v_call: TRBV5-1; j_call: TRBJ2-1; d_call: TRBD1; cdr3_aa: CASSLVSRGHTYNEQFF; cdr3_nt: TGCGCCAGCAGCTTGGTTAGCAGGGGGCACACCTACAATGAGCAGTTCTTC
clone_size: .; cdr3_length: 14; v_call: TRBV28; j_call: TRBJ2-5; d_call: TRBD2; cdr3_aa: CASSRREGEETQYF; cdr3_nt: TGTGCCAGCAGTAGACGGGAGGGCGAAGAGACCCAGTACTTC
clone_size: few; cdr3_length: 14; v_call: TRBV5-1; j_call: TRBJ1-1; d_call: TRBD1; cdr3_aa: CASSAGQGPAEAFF; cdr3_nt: TGCGCCAGCAGCGCGGGACAGGGTCCCGCTGAAGCTTTCTTT
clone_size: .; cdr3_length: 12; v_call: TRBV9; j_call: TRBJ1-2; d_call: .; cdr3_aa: CASSGFGYGYTF; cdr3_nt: TGTGCCAGCAGCGGCTTTGGGTATGGCTACACCTTC